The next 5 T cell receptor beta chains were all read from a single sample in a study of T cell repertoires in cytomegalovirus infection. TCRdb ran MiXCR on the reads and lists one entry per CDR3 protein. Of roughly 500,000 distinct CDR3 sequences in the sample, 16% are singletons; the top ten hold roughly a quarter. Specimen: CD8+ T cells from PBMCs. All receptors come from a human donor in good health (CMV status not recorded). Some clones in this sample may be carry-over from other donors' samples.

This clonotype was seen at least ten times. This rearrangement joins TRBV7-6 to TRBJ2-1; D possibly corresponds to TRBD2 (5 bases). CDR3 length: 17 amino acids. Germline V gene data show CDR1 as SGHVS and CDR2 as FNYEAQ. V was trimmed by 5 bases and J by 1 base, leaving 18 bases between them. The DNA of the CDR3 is TGTGCCAGCAGCGCCCTTGCGCGGGCCCTTTCCTACAATGAGCAGTTCTTC. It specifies CASSALARALSYNEQFF.

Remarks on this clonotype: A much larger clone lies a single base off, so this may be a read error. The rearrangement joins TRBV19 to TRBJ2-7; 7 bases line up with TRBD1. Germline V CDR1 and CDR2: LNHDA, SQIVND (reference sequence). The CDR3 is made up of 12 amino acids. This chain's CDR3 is CATRDSSCEQYF. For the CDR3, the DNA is TGTGCCACCCGGGACAGTTCCTGCGAGCAGTACTTC.

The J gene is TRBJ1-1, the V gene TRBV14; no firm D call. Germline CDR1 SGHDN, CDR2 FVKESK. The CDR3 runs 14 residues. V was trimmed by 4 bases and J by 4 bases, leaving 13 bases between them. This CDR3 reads CASSPQTWGTEAFF. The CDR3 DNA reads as TGTGCCAGCAGCCCTCAGACGTGGGGCACTGAAGCTTTCTTT.

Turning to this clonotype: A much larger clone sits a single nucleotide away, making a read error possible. CDR3 loop: CANSNWGQGSNYGYTF. CDR3 nucleotides: TGTGCCAACAGTAACTGGGGACAGGGATCTAACTATGGCTACACCTTC. V is TRBV27 and J is TRBJ1-2, with 9 bases that match TRBD1. The CDR3 runs 16 residues. Germline V lookup: CDR1 MNHEY, CDR2 SMNVEV (reference sequence).

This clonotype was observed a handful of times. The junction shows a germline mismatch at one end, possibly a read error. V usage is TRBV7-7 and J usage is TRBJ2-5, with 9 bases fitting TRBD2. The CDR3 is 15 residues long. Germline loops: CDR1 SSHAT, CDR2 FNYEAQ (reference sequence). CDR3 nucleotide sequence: TGTGCTAGCAGCTCTAGCGGGGAATTCCAAGAGACCCAGTACTTC. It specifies CASSSSGEFQETQYF. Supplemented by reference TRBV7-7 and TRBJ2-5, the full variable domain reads GAGVSQSPRYKVTKRGQDVTLRCDPISSHATLYWYQQALGQGPEFLTYFNYEAQPDKSGLPSDRFSAERPEGSISTLTIQRTEQRDSAMYRCASSSSGEFQETQYFGPGTRLLVL.